This TCR beta chain was captured in a study of blood T cell repertoires in COVID-19. Study context: Donors in the United States, Italy and Spain gave samples during acute or convalescent COVID-19. Sample material is recorded as cDNA or gDNA derived from T cells, B-cell-depleted T cells, or PBMCs.

Per the original methods: Reference gene primers were amplified, and this amplification served to estimate nucleated cell counts. Only in-frame clones appear in the TCRdb table, and some are missing; sequencing was by immunoSEQ multiplex PCR. V, J and clone size are those of that table, while D and trimming were read from the DNA. The sample has 150,000 to 200,000 clones; approximately 90% are singletons. The sequenced sample was peripheral blood. This TCR derives from a human donor in a cohort sampled during active COVID-19.

CDR3: CASSQGDRGNGNTIYF. The CDR3, as DNA: TGTGCCAGCAGCCAAGGGGACAGGGGAAACGGAAACACCATATATTTT. The genes are TRBV3-1 (or the pseudogene TRBV3-2) and TRBJ1-3, with 10 bases fitting TRBD1. Germline V gene lookup returns CDR1 LGHDT and CDR2 YNNKEL (reference sequence). CDR3 length: 16 amino acids. V trimming: 1 base; J trimming: 4 bases; junction bases outside the gene matches: 4.